This note documents a single T cell receptor beta chain sequence. Its matching antigen is unknown. Sequencing was performed with immunoSEQ multiplex PCR; in TCRdb, only in-frame clones are kept and a portion is missing. The repertoire has roughly 380,000 clones, approximately 88% of them found once; the top ten carry about 4%. This record comes from a study of Ad26.COV2.S vaccination and SARS-CoV-2 variants. The V gene's germline CDR1 is LNHDA and CDR2 SQIVND (reference sequence). This CDR3 is built from 14 residues. J was trimmed by 3 bases and V by 5 bases; bases with no gene match: 4. Overall study results and limits: Comparability of non-spike TCR breadth was observed across vaccine and placebo recipients.

Specified treatment: around 19 received Ad26.COV2.S at low or high dose, single or two shots; several received placebo; per-sample allocation not given. At day 63 after the first vaccine or placebo injection, samples were drawn. The clonotype was recovered from a person between 18 and 60 years old who received the Ad26.COV2.S COVID-19 vaccine or a placebo. The sequencing here drew on peripheral blood, taken in a trial of Ad26.COV2.S vaccine versus placebo. V usage is TRBV19 and J usage is TRBJ1-2; 9 bases map to TRBD1. The CDR3 region has the DNA TGTGCCAGTAGTTACCGGGACAGGGACTATGGCTACACCTTC. Translating it yields CASSYRDRDYGYTF.